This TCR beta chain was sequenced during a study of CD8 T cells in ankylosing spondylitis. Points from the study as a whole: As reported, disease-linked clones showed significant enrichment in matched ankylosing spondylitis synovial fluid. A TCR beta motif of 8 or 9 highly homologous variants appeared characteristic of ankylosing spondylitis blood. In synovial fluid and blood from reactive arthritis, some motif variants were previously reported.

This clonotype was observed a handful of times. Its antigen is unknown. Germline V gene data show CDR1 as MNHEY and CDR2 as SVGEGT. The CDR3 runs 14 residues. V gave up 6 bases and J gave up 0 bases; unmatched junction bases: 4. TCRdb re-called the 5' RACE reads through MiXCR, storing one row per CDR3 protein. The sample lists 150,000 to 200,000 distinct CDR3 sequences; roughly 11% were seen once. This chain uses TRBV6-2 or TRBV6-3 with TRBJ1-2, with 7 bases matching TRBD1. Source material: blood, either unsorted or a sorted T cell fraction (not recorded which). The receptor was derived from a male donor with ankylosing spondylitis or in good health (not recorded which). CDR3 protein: CASRPTGANYGYTF. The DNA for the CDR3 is TGTGCCAGCAGACCCACAGGGGCTAACTATGGCTACACCTTC.